These 24 T cell receptor beta chains were sequenced from one sample in a study of regulatory T cells in long-lasting Graves disease (dated by TCRdb to the early 2020s). The library was prepared using multiplex PCR. Sequencing instrument: Illumina HiSeq 4000. To build TCR beta libraries, CDR3 regions were amplified by Arm-PCR using iRepertoire HTBI primers. TCRdb applied fastp at Q25 and MiXCR to the public reads, then kept only in-frame beta chains. Entries that share a CDR3 protein sequence are merged under the most common genes and DNA. For this sample the table gives hundreds of thousands of distinct CDR3 sequences, of which roughly 16% were detected only once. 20% to 25% of the sample goes to the ten largest clones. Interpreted using the paper, the time point label stands for: newly diagnosed GD, antithyroid drugs for less than 3 months. RNA was extracted from PBMCs in TRIzol for both TCR sequencing and RNA sequencing.

These records were also assigned to another study, of T cells in Graves' hyperthyroidism and ophthalmopathy.

This specimen was peripheral blood mononuclear cells (PBMCs), taken at new diagnosis, from a patient treated with antithyroid drugs. These receptors were taken from a woman aged 35 to 60 with Graves disease. Donor details come from another sample of the same person, matched by shared clones.

This clonotype has ten or more counts. V and J are TRBV11-2 and TRBJ2-1, with 11 positions matching TRBD1. V gave up 8 bases and J gave up 0 bases; unmatched junction bases: 12. CDR1 is SGHAT and CDR2 is FQNNGV in the germline V gene. The CDR3 has 18 amino acids. CDR3 sequence: CASRYAGTGGFSYNEQFF. The CDR3 DNA reads TGTGCCAGCCGTTATGCGGGGACAGGGGGATTCTCCTACAATGAGCAGTTCTTC.

The DNA of the CDR3 is TGTGCCACAGGAACGGGGCAAGAGACCCAGTACTTC. Translating gives CATGTGQETQYF. The V call is TRBV12-5, the J call TRBJ2-5; D is perhaps TRBD1 or TRBD2 (5 bases each). This CDR3 comprises 12 residues. Germline CDR1 is LGHNT and CDR2 is FRNRAP.

This clonotype appeared many times. The chain is built from TRBV2 and TRBJ1-2; perhaps TRBD1 as D (5 bases). V shed 3 bases and J shed 0 bases, with 14 bases lying between them. CDR1 is SNHLY and CDR2 is FYNNEI in the germline V gene. There are 16 residues in the CDR3. The CDR3 reads CASSDNQSRANYGYTF. The CDR3 bases are TGTGCCAGCAGTGATAATCAGAGCAGGGCTAACTATGGCTACACCTTC.

J is TRBJ1-2 and V is TRBV29-1; 11 bases are a match to TRBD1. J gave up 4 bases and V 2 bases, and 3 bases lay outside the gene matches. Per the germline V gene, CDR1 is SQVTM and CDR2 is ANQGSEA. This CDR3 contains 14 residues. The CDR3 nucleotides read TGCAGCGTTGAACTTGGGACAGGGGGCTATGGCTACACCTTC. This gives the protein CSVELGTGGYGYTF.

Only a few counts were recorded for this clonotype. This chain connects TRBV5-8 to TRBJ2-7; perhaps TRBD2 as D (6 bases). Germline V lookup: CDR1 SGHTS, CDR2 YDEGEE. The CDR3 consists of 14 residues. Trimming left V 3 bases short and J 5 bases short, with 15 bases between. CDR3 in amino acids: CASSWGRRRDEQYF. The CDR3 DNA reads TGTGCCAGCAGCTGGGGGAGGAGACGGGACGAGCAGTACTTC.

This clonotype was detected ten times or more. The rearrangement joins TRBV28 to TRBJ1-4; D is perhaps TRBD1 (5 bases). Trimming stripped 5 bases from V and 4 bases from J, with 14 bases between. The CDR3 has 15 amino acids. Looked up from germline, CDR1 is MDHEN and CDR2 is SYDVKM. The CDR3: CASSPEQVLNEKLFF. The CDR3 DNA reads TGTGCCAGCAGTCCGGAACAGGTACTTAATGAAAAACTGTTTTTT.

This clonotype was seen a handful of times. The chain uses TRBV28 and TRBJ2-2; 8 nucleotides match TRBD2. V shed 6 bases, J shed 6 bases, and the junction held 9 bases outside the gene matches. The germline gives CDR1 MDHEN, CDR2 SYDVKM. The CDR3 extends over 15 amino acids. The CDR3 is CASRQSGGAAGELFF. In nucleotides, the CDR3 is TGTGCCAGCAGACAGAGCGGGGGAGCAGCCGGGGAGCTGTTTTTT.

This clonotype occurred a few times. The rearrangement links TRBV10-3 to TRBJ2-6; D is perhaps TRBD1 (5 bases). Trimming removed 6 bases at V and 1 base at J, with 10 bases between. CDR1 and CDR2 from the germline V gene are ENHRY and SYGVKD. This CDR3 comprises 15 residues. The CDR3 here is CAIRGPGSGANVLTF. CDR3 nucleotide sequence: TGTGCCATCAGGGGTCCAGGGTCTGGGGCCAACGTCCTGACTTTC.

The chain has TRBV9 and TRBJ1-2; D is ambiguous. The CDR3 consists of 18 residues. Germline V CDR1 and CDR2: SGDLS, YYNGEE. The ends were cut back, 2 bases at V and 9 bases at J, with 29 bases in the middle. The CDR3: CASSVSRGSVDVQQSYTF. The CDR3 coding sequence is TGTGCCAGCAGCGTCTCCCGGGGATCGGTGGATGTACAGCAGAGCTACACCTTC.

The gene calls are TRBV11-2 and TRBJ1-1; D is unclear. CDR1 is SGHAT, CDR2 FQNNGV, per germline. The CDR3 contains 14 residues. V dropped 9 bases and J dropped 1 base, with 15 bases sitting between them. The DNA for the CDR3 is TGTGCCAGTAGTAAAGGTTTAGCGAACACTGAAGCTTTCTTT. Its protein is CASSKGLANTEAFF.

The CDR3, as DNA: TGTGCCTTGTCCAGAGACTTTTCACCCCTCCACTTT. This codes for CALSRDFSPLHF. The V gene is TRBV30, the J gene TRBJ1-6, with D unclear. This CDR3 comprises 12 residues. CDR1 is GTSNPN and CDR2 is SVGIG in the germline V gene (reference sequence). V lost 7 bases and J lost 9, with 13 bases in between.

Points on this clonotype: A read error is likely, as this CDR3 ends without the conserved phenylalanine or tryptophan. The chain is built from TRBV6-1 and TRBJ2-3; D might be TRBD1 (5 bases). CDR1 is MNHNS, CDR2 SASEGT, per germline. V lost 10 bases to trimming and J lost 2 bases, with 10 bases between them. This CDR3 spans 12 amino acids. CDR3 sequence reads: CATSDTTDTQYS. The CDR3 coding sequence is TGTGCCACGTCGGACACCACAGATACGCAGTATTCT.

This clonotype showed up just a few times. This rearrangement joins TRBV14 to TRBJ2-1, with D hard to call. Germline V gene sequence: CDR1 SGHDN, CDR2 FVKESK. Trimming shortened V by 1 base and J by 0 bases, and 7 bases separated the two germline ends. CDR3 size: 15 residues. CDR3 DNA sequence: TGTGCCAGCAGCCAAGCCGATAGCTCCTACAATGAGCAGTTCTTC. This codes for CASSQADSSYNEQFF. Looking up the rest from reference TRBV14 and TRBJ2-1 gives the full variable domain: EAGVTQFPSHSVIEKGQTVTLRCDPISGHDNLYWYRRVMGKEIKFLLHFVKESKQDESGMPNNRFLAERTGGTYSTLKVQPAELEDSGVYFCASSQADSSYNEQFFGPGTRLTVL.

This clonotype turned up a few times. The chain links TRBV27 to TRBJ2-5; D not resolved. The CDR3 contains 13 residues. The germline V gene encodes CDR1 MNHEY and CDR2 SMNVEV (reference sequence). V dropped 5 bases and J dropped 1 base, with 8 bases sitting between them. CDR3 sequence (DNA): TGTGCCAGCAGTCAGCACACCCAAGAGACCCAGTACTTC. Its translation: CASSQHTQETQYF.

V is TRBV7-9 and J is TRBJ2-1, with 10 bases identical to TRBD2. Germline CDR1 and CDR2: SEHNR and FQNEAQ (reference sequence). The CDR3 has 14 amino acids. V shed 5 bases and J 7 bases; nucleotides not matched to a gene: 5. As DNA, the CDR3 is TGTGCCAGCAGCGGAGCGGGAGGGGGAAATGAGCAGTTCTTC. It specifies CASSGAGGGNEQFF.

This clonotype was seen ten or more times. The chain couples TRBV12-3 or TRBV12-4 to TRBJ1-3; no clear D. CDR3 size: 15 residues. V was cut by 5 bases and J by 5 bases, with 16 bases left in between. The CDR3 nucleotides read TGTGCCAGCAGTCCACTCTCCGGCAAAAGAAACACCATATATTTT. Encoded protein: CASSPLSGKRNTIYF.

This clonotype was detected many times. The genes are TRBV2 and TRBJ2-3; 11 bases align to TRBD2. J lost 5 bases, V lost 8 bases, and 6 bases had no gene match. CDR1 and CDR2 from the germline V gene are SNHLY and FYNNEI. The CDR3 has 14 amino acids. CDR3 residues: CASLPLAGGDTQYF. Here the CDR3 DNA reads TGTGCCAGCCTACCCCTAGCGGGGGGAGATACGCAGTATTTT. The variable domain in full, with the rest retrieved from reference TRBV2 and TRBJ2-3, is EPEVTQTPSHQVTQMGQEVILRCVPISNHLYFYWYRQILGQKVEFLVSFYNNEISEKSEIFDDQFSVERPDGSNFTLKIRSTKLEDSAMYFCASLPLAGGDTQYFGPGTRLTVL.

This clonotype has at least ten counts. The chain carries TRBV11-3 and TRBJ2-1; 7 nucleotides line up with TRBD2. Germline-derived CDR1 and CDR2 are SGHNT and YENEEA. The CDR3 sequence is 16 residues long. Trimming removed 0 bases from V and 3 bases from J; junction bases left unmatched: 5. The CDR3 here is CASSLDSGGVYNEQFF. CDR3 coding DNA: TGTGCCAGCAGCTTAGATTCGGGGGGAGTCTACAATGAGCAGTTCTTC.

This clonotype was counted many times. The genes are TRBV9 and TRBJ2-7, with D perhaps matching TRBD1 or TRBD2 (6 bases each). Trimming pared 3 bases from V and 4 bases from J, leaving 17 bases between. The CDR3 extends over 15 amino acids. Germline CDR1 and CDR2: SGDLS and YYNGEE. The CDR3 nucleotides are TGTGCCAGCAGCGACACAGGGTATGGGACTTACGAGCAGTACTTC. Translating gives CASSDTGYGTYEQYF.

The chain joins TRBV4-1 to TRBJ2-7, with a weak D call TRBD1 (7 bases). The CDR3 has 16 residues. Germline assignment: CDR1 MGHRA and CDR2 YSYEKL. The germline V and J ends were trimmed by 4 bases and 3 bases, with 19 bases remaining between them. The CDR3 DNA reads as TGCGCCAGCAGCCCCGGGGGAGCGACAGGGCGCTACGAGCAGTACTTC. It codes for CASSPGGATGRYEQYF.

This clonotype has a handful of counts. DNA of the CDR3: TGCGCCAGCAGCTTGGGGGTAACGGGACAGATTCAAGAGACCCAGTACTTC. Amino acid sequence: CASSLGVTGQIQETQYF. The rearrangement links TRBV5-1 to TRBJ2-5; TRBD1 matches 7 bases. This CDR3 has 17 residues. Germline lookup yields CDR1 SGHRS and CDR2 YFSETQ. V dropped 0 bases and J dropped 2; count of bases not matched to a gene: 10.

The sample holds a few counts of this clonotype. V gene TRBV6-1 combines with J gene TRBJ1-2, with unresolved D. CDR1 is MNHNS, CDR2 SASEGT, per germline. This CDR3 comprises 13 residues. Trimming pared 5 bases from V and 5 bases from J, leaving 12 bases between. The CDR3 spells CASSPGNTYGYTF. The CDR3, as DNA: TGTGCCAGCAGTCCCGGGAATACTTATGGCTACACCTTC.

The chain employs TRBV9 and TRBJ2-5, with 10 bases aligning to TRBD2. The CDR3 contains 14 residues. The germline gives CDR1 SGDLS, CDR2 YYNGEE. Trimming removed 2 bases from V and 2 bases from J; junction bases left unmatched: 0. The CDR3 is CASSVTSGQETQYF. The CDR3, as DNA: TGTGCCAGCAGCGTGACTAGCGGGCAAGAGACCCAGTACTTC.

About this clonotype: It is likely a read error: a sequence one base away is far more abundant. This rearrangement joins TRBV2 to TRBJ2-3; a possible D gene is TRBD1 (6 bases). Matching the DNA end better, TRBJ1-1 makes the J call doubtful. Germline-derived CDR1 and CDR2 are SNHLY and FYNNEI. The CDR3 is 13 residues long. The CDR3 DNA follows: TGTGCCAGCACATATGACAGGAACGCTGAAGCTTTCTTT. Its translation: CASTYDRNAEAFF.